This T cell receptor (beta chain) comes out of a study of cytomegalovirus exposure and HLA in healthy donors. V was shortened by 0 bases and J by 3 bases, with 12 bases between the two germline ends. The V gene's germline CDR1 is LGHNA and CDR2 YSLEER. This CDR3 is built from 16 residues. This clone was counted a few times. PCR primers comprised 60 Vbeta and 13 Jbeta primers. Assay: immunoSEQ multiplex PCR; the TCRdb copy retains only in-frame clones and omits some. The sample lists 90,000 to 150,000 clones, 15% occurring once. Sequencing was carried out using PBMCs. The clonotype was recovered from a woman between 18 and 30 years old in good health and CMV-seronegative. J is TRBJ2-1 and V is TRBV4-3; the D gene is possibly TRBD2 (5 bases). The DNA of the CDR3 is TGCGCCAGCAGCCAAGAAGGAGTTGGGAGCTACAATGAGCAGTTCTTC. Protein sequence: CASSQEGVGSYNEQFF.